This TCR beta chain stems from a study of cytomegalovirus exposure and HLA in healthy donors. For the study at large: The 95 to 150 validation repertoires used a platform that matched the one used for the 550 to 800 first-cohort repertoires, as a later analysis reported.

Some clones are missing from TCRdb's copy, which holds only in-frame ones; the method was immunoSEQ multiplex PCR. The table shows 200,000 to 250,000 clones, with around 86% occurring only once. Per the germline V gene, CDR1 is SQVTM and CDR2 is ANQGSEA. V lost 4 bases to trimming and J lost 0 bases; unmatched junction nucleotides: 5. This CDR3 is 15 amino acids long. A roughly 120-subject validation cohort, separate from the approximately 610-subject first cohort, supplied the donors. The V call is TRBV29-1, the J call TRBJ2-1; 8 positions agree with TRBD2. This receptor was identified in a woman aged 18-29 years in good health and CMV-seropositive. The specimen sequenced was PBMCs. The CDR3: CSVALAESSYNEQFF. The CDR3 DNA sequence: TGCAGCGTTGCACTAGCGGAGAGCTCCTACAATGAGCAGTTCTTC.